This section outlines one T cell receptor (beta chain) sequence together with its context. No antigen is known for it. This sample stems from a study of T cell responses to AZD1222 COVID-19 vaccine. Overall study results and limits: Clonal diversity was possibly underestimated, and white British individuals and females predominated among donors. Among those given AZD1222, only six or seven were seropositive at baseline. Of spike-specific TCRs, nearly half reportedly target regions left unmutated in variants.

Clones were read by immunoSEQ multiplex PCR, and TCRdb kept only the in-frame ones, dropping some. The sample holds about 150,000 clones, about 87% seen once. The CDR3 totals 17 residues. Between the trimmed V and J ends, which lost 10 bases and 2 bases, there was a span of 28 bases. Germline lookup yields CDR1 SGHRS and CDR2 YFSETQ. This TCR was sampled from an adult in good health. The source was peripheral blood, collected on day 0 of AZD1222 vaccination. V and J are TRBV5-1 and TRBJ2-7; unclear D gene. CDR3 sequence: CALNHREFRATAYEQYF. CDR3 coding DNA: TGCGCCTTGAATCATAGGGAATTCCGGGCCACCGCCTACGAGCAGTACTTC.